The 26 T cell receptor beta chains below come from one sample, sequenced in a study of blood T cells in healthy people across ages. A second about 6 to 12 cycle PCR used barcoded and J-beta primers. TCRdb called the 5' RACE reads again in MiXCR, with one record for every CDR3 protein. The sample comprises roughly 650,000 distinct CDR3 sequences, approximately 30% of which are singletons, and 15% rests with the top ten. Source material: blood. These receptors all come from a woman older than 75 in good health.

Of note for this clonotype: This sequence may be a read error, since a much larger clone differs from it by one base. The gene calls are TRBV6-6 and TRBJ2-5, with TRBD2 matching 7 bases. In germline, CDR1 is MNHNY, CDR2 SVGAGI (reference sequence). V was pared by 7 bases and J by 2 bases, with 13 bases of the junction left unmatched. The CDR3 has 16 amino acids. In DNA, the CDR3 is TGTGCCAGCAAAAGCTGCGCGGGGGAGTTTCAAGAGACCCAGTACTTC. Translated: CASKSCAGEFQETQYF.

About this clonotype itself: A much larger clone sits a single nucleotide away, making a read error possible. The rearrangement links TRBV12-3 or TRBV12-4 to TRBJ2-3; the D gene is possibly TRBD2 (6 bases). The CDR3 loop spans 16 amino acids. Deletions cut 7 bases from V and 3 bases from J, with 20 bases between. The CDR3 region has the DNA TGTGCCAGCATAACCAATGGCGGGGTTAGAACAGATACGCAGTATTTT. Its translation is CASITNGGVRTDTQYF.

Comments on this clonotype: Just one base apart from a much larger clone, this may be a read error. The rearrangement joins TRBV2 to TRBJ2-5, with 8 positions matching TRBD2. This CDR3 contains 13 residues. V dropped 1 base and J dropped 11; count of bases not matched to a gene: 6. Germline V gives CDR1 SNHLY, CDR2 FYNNEI. The CDR3 nucleotides are TGTGCCAGCAGTGAAGACGGGGGGGATGAGCAGTACTTC. It encodes CASSEDGGDEQYF.

The sample holds a few counts of this clonotype. The genes are TRBV6-6 and TRBJ1-4; the D gene is possibly TRBD1 (5 bases). The CDR3 has 14 amino acids. Germline V gives CDR1 MNHNY, CDR2 SVGAGI (reference sequence). The ends were cut back, 7 bases at V and 3 bases at J, with 12 bases in the middle. CDR3 sequence: CASILDSSNEKLFF. CDR3 nucleotide sequence: TGTGCCAGCATCTTAGACAGCTCTAATGAAAAACTGTTTTTT.

The V gene is TRBV7-2, the J gene TRBJ1-4; 10 bases fit TRBD1. The germline gives CDR1 SGHTA, CDR2 FQGNSA. The CDR3 has 14 amino acids. Germline trimming cut 0 bases from V and 10 bases from J; bases unmatched to any gene: 2. The DNA of the CDR3 is TGTGCCAGCAGCTTAGCGACAGGGGGCGCAAAACTGTTTTTT. Translated, it gives CASSLATGGAKLFF.

This clonotype was recorded at least ten times. This sequence joins TRBV28 and TRBJ2-5; TRBD1 or TRBD2 may be the D gene (5 bases each). V was shortened by 6 bases and J by 5 bases, with 19 bases between the two germline ends. This CDR3 is 15 amino acids long. Germline V CDR1 and CDR2: MDHEN, SYDVKM. The CDR3 sequence is CASSGLGSGQETQYF. The DNA for the CDR3 is TGTGCCAGCAGCGGGTTGGGCTCGGGGCAGGAGACCCAGTACTTC.

The chain recombines TRBV7-9 with TRBJ1-1; D may be TRBD1 (6 bases). V was clipped by 1 base and J by 9 bases, with 9 bases between them. The CDR3 length is 12 residues. The germline V gene has CDR1 SEHNR and CDR2 FQNEAQ (reference sequence). The CDR3 DNA follows: TGTGCCAGCAGCTTAGGGGGGGGCCAAGCTTTCTTT. This encodes CASSLGGGQAFF.

The chain joins TRBV2 to TRBJ2-5, with D perhaps matching TRBD2 (6 bases). The J call may be incorrect, as the DNA end agrees better with TRBJ2-7. The germline V gene encodes CDR1 SNHLY and CDR2 FYNNEI. CDR3 size: 14 residues. The CDR3 is CASSETGASYEQYF. The CDR3 DNA reads as TGTGCCAGCAGTGAAACGGGAGCATCCTACGAGCAGTACTTC.

This clonotype was picked up many times. V and J are TRBV27 and TRBJ1-5; the D gene is possibly TRBD1 (6 bases). Germline V CDR1 and CDR2: MNHEY, SMNVEV (reference sequence). Trimming stripped 2 bases from V and 4 bases from J, with 15 bases between. The CDR3 spans 16 residues. The CDR3 DNA reads TGTGCCAGCAGTTTAAGTATAGGGGGGGCAAATCAGCCCCAGCATTTT. It translates to CASSLSIGGANQPQHF.

This clonotype came up a few times. The CDR3, as DNA: TGTGCCAGCAGGTCGCAGGGGAGGGACACTGAAGCTTTCTTT. The encoded protein is CASRSQGRDTEAFF. This chain connects TRBV12-3 or TRBV12-4 to TRBJ1-1; maybe TRBD1 (6 bases). The CDR3 consists of 14 residues. V lost 6 bases to trimming and J lost 3 bases, with 14 bases between them.

The rearrangement joins TRBV7-2 to TRBJ1-4, with D unclear. V was clipped by 5 bases and J by 5 bases, with 12 bases between them. CDR3 length: 14 residues. Germline CDR1 SGHTA, CDR2 FQGNSA. This CDR3 reads CASSRMRPNEKLFF. CDR3 coding DNA: TGTGCCAGCAGCCGGATGAGGCCAAATGAAAAACTGTTTTTT.

This clonotype appeared many times. This chain's CDR3 is CASSIEGVSETQYF. In DNA, the CDR3 is TGTGCCAGCAGCATCGAGGGGGTTTCAGAGACCCAGTACTTC. V gene TRBV7-2 combines with J gene TRBJ2-5; maybe TRBD1 (6 bases). The CDR3 covers 14 residues. Per germline, CDR1 SGHTA and CDR2 FQGNSA. The V end lost 5 bases, the J end lost 4 bases, and 14 bases lay between the germline ends.

In its sample, this clonotype was seen many times. This chain joins TRBV5-1 and TRBJ1-6; D unclear. The CDR3 is 14 amino acids. Germline assignment: CDR1 SGHRS and CDR2 YFSETQ. Trimming shortened V by 6 bases and J by 6 bases, and 13 bases separated the two germline ends. This CDR3 is CASKDGLLNSPLHF. In DNA form, the CDR3 reads TGCGCCAGCAAGGACGGATTACTTAATTCACCCCTCCACTTT.

This clonotype came up many times. The chain recombines TRBV10-3 with TRBJ2-7; D may be TRBD1 or TRBD2 (5 bases each). The CDR3 contains 15 residues. Trimming left V 3 bases short and J 4 bases short, with 16 bases between. Germline-derived CDR1 and CDR2 are ENHRY and SYGVKD. CDR3 residues: CAISEWGPGEYEQYF. CDR3 in DNA: TGTGCCATCAGTGAATGGGGCCCCGGGGAGTACGAGCAGTACTTC.

As regards this clonotype: Since a much larger clone is just one base distant, this may be a read error. The rearrangement uses TRBV2 and TRBJ2-3, with 10 bases lining up with TRBD2. The V and J ends lost 6 bases and 4 bases, in that order; junction bases with no gene match: 7. This CDR3 is built from 15 residues. The germline CDR1 and CDR2 sequences are SNHLY and FYNNEI. The CDR3 loop is CASRVASGGPDTQYF. In DNA, the CDR3 is TGTGCCAGCAGGGTGGCTAGCGGGGGCCCAGATACGCAGTATTTT. Drawing the rest from reference TRBV2 and TRBJ2-3, the complete variable domain is EPEVTQTPSHQVTQMGQEVILRCVPISNHLYFYWYRQILGQKVEFLVSFYNNEISEKSEIFDDQFSVERPDGSNFTLKIRSTKLEDSAMYFCASRVASGGPDTQYFGPGTRLTVL.

There are many counts of this clonotype. The chain has TRBV7-8 and TRBJ2-3, with 8 bases fitting TRBD2. Unmatched junction bases numbered 5, after V lost 3 bases and J lost 0 bases. This CDR3 is built from 16 residues. CDR1 is SGHVS and CDR2 is FQNEAQ in the germline V gene. The DNA of the CDR3 is TGTGCCAGCAGCTTTTCGAGCGGGGGTAGCACAGATACGCAGTATTTT. It is translated as CASSFSSGGSTDTQYF.

Regarding this clonotype: A single base separates this from a much larger clone, so it may be a read error. V is TRBV18 and J is TRBJ2-7, with TRBD1 matching 8 bases. Trimming took 3 bases from V and 3 from J; bases not matched to a gene: 7. The CDR3 sequence is 15 residues long. Per the germline V gene, CDR1 is KGHSH and CDR2 is LQKENI. The CDR3 nucleotides are TGTGCCAGCTCACCCGGGACAGGCGAACACTACGAGCAGTACTTC. Encoded protein: CASSPGTGEHYEQYF.

At least ten counts were recorded for this clonotype. This rearrangement joins TRBV4-3 to TRBJ2-4; TRBD1 agrees at 7 bases. The trim removed 0 bases at V and 0 bases at J, leaving 5 bases unmatched. This CDR3 has 17 amino acids. Germline CDR1 and CDR2: LGHNA and YSLEER. CDR3 DNA sequence: TGCGCCAGCAGCCAAGAAGGGACAGCCCTAGCCAAAAACATTCAGTACTTC. This codes for CASSQEGTALAKNIQYF.

This clonotype appeared many times. The rearrangement joins TRBV3-1 to TRBJ2-3; 11 bases map to TRBD1. With 4 bases clipped from V and 7 bases from J, the junction kept 7 bases outside the gene matches. The germline V gene has CDR1 LGHDT and CDR2 YNNKEL (reference sequence). The CDR3 length is 15 residues. Here the CDR3 reads CASSPQDRGLNTQYF. In DNA form, the CDR3 reads TGTGCCAGCAGCCCACAGGACAGGGGGCTAAATACGCAGTATTTT.

This clonotype was counted at least ten times. This chain uses TRBV7-2 with TRBJ1-6; 9 bases fit TRBD1. Per germline, CDR1 SGHTA and CDR2 FQGNSA. With V trimmed by 4 bases and J by 6 bases, 7 bases remained unmatched. The CDR3 contains 16 residues. CDR3 amino acids: CASSSTGGLLNSPLHF. CDR3 coding DNA: TGTGCCAGCAGCTCAACAGGGGGCCTACTTAATTCACCCCTCCACTTT.

The V and J genes are TRBV7-2 and TRBJ2-1, with TRBD2 as a possible D gene (7 bases). This CDR3 region has 12 residues. Germline CDR1 is SGHTA and CDR2 is FQGNSA. Trimming stripped 7 bases from V and 9 bases from J, with 13 bases between. As DNA, the CDR3 is TGTGCCAGCAACGAGGGGGGGAGTGAGCAGTTCTTC. It is translated as CASNEGGSEQFF.

The CDR3 nucleotides are TGCAGCCTCTTGGGAGTTGGCTCCTACAATGAGCAGTTCTTC. This translates into CSLLGVGSYNEQFF. The rearrangement joins TRBV20-1 to TRBJ2-1; TRBD2 might be the D (5 bases). CDR3 length equals 14 residues. Per the germline V gene, CDR1 is DFQATT and CDR2 is SNEGSKA (reference sequence).

Concerning this clonotype: Being one base from a much bigger clone, this may be a read error. The CDR3 DNA reads TGCAGTGCTAGGGCTCTCCGGGACAGGGGAGGGGATGAGCAGTACTTC. It translates to CSARALRDRGGDEQYF. V gene TRBV20-1 combines with J gene TRBJ2-5; 10 bases map to TRBD1. The germline V gene encodes CDR1 DFQATT and CDR2 SNEGSKA (reference sequence). V dropped 3 bases and J dropped 11; count of bases not matched to a gene: 18. The CDR3 extends over 16 amino acids.

The rearrangement uses TRBV11-2 and TRBJ2-1; 8 bases map to TRBD1. The J call could be wrong; TRBJ2-7 is a better fit for the DNA end. This CDR3 spans 14 amino acids. CDR1 SGHAT and CDR2 FQNNGV come from the germline V gene. The CDR3 loop reads CASSWTGQGNEQYF. CDR3 nucleotide sequence: TGTGCCAGCAGCTGGACAGGACAGGGAAATGAGCAGTACTTC.

Comment on this clonotype: A much larger clone lies a single base off, so this may be a read error. This chain connects TRBV11-2 to TRBJ2-2, with 7 bases matching TRBD1. With 5 bases clipped from V and 3 bases from J, the junction kept 6 bases outside the gene matches. The CDR3 spans 15 residues. CDR1 is SGHAT and CDR2 is FQNNGV in the germline V gene. The DNA for the CDR3 is TGTGCCAGCAGCCAAATTGGGACAGACACCGGGGAGCTGTTTTTT. It is translated as CASSQIGTDTGELFF.

Notes on this clonotype: This sequence may be a read error, since a much larger clone differs from it by one base. V and J are TRBV11-2 and TRBJ1-4; D is uncertain. CDR3 length: 15 amino acids. The V gene's germline CDR1 is SGHAT and CDR2 FQNNGV. The CDR3 is CTSSLGGQTNEKLFF. The CDR3 DNA reads as TGTACCAGCAGCTTAGGCGGTCAAACAAATGAAAAACTGTTTTTT.